These 2 T cell receptor beta chains were sequenced from one sample in a study of beta chain features in type 1 diabetes (dated by TCRdb to the late 2010s). Library preparation used the immunoSEQ multiplex PCR assay. The entire amount of isolated RNA was reverse transcribed using the High Capacity cDNA Reverse Transcription Kit, so the sequenced TCRB transcripts were expressed ones. TCRdb provides this immuneACCESS table in a form limited to in-frame rearrangements. Some clones are lacking; in checked studies, under half of them reflect an unresolved V gene, and why the rest are absent is not known. This sample gives hundreds of thousands of clones in total; roughly 17% of them show up just once. The ten largest clones represent 0.023% of the sample. The sequenced sample was naive CD4+ T cells from blood. The meaning of the sample's cell subset or site label: true naive CD4+ T cells. These receptors were collected from a woman younger than 30 in good health.

This clone appeared a few times. The chain employs TRBV4-3 and TRBJ2-7; D may be TRBD1 (6 bases). Per the germline V gene, CDR1 is LGHNA and CDR2 is YSLEER. V was pared by 1 base and J by 3 bases, with 10 bases between. The CDR3 consists of 14 residues. CDR3 protein: CASSQVRGSYEQYF. CDR3 nucleotides: TGCGCCAGCAGCCAAGTCAGGGGCAGCTACGAGCAGTACTTC.

This clone showed up just a few times. V usage is TRBV5-1 and J usage is TRBJ2-7; D tentatively fits TRBD1 or TRBD2 (5 bases each). The CDR3 sequence is 14 residues long. Trimming took off 7 bases at V and 6 bases at J, with 20 bases between the two ends. The germline gives CDR1 SGHRS, CDR2 YFSETQ. The CDR3: CASGLRVGSSEQYF. DNA of the CDR3: TGCGCCAGCGGTCTCAGGGTGGGGAGTTCCGAGCAGTACTTC.